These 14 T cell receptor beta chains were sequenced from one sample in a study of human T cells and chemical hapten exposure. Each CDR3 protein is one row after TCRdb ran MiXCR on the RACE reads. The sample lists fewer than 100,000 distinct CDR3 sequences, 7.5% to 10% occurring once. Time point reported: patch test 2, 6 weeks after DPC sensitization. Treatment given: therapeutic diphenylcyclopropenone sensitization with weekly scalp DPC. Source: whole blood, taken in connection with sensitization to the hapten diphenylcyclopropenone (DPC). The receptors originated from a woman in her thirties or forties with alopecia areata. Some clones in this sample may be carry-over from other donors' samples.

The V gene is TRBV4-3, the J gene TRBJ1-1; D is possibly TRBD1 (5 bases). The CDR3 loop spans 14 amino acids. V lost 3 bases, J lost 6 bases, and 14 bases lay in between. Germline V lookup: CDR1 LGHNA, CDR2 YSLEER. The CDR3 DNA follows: TGCGCCAGCAGCCAGGACATTCAGCGCGCTGAAGCTTTCTTT. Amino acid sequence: CASSQDIQRAEAFF.

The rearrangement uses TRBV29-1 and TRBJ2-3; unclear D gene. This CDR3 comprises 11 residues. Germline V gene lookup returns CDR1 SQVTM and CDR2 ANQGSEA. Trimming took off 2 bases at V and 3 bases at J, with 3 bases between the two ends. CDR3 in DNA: TGCAGCGTTGAACCGACAGATACGCAGTATTTT. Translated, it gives CSVEPTDTQYF.

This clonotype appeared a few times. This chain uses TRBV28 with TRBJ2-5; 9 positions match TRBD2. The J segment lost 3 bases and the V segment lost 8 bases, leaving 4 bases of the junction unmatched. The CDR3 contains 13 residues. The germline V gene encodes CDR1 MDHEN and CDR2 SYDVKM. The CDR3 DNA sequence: TGTGCCAGCTTAGCGGGAGCAAAAGAGACCCAGTACTTC. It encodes CASLAGAKETQYF.

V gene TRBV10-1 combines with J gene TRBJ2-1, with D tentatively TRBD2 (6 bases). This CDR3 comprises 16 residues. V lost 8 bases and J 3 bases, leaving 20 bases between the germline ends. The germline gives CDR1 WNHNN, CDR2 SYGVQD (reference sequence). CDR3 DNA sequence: TGCGCCAGCCGGAAATTAGGGCTAGCGTACTACAATGAGCAGTTCTTC. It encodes CASRKLGLAYYNEQFF.

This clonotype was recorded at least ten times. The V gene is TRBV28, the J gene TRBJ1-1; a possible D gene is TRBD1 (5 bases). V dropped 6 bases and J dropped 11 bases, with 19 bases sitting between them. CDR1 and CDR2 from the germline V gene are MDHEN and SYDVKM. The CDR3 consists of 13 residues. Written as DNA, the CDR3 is TGTGCCAGCAGGCGCCGGGGCTTTTCGGGGGCTTTCTTT. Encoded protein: CASRRRGFSGAFF.

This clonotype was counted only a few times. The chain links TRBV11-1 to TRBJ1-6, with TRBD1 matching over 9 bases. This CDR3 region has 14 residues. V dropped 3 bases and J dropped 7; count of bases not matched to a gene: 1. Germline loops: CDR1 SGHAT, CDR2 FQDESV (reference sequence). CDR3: CASSLGTGNSPLHF. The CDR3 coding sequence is TGTGCCAGCAGCTTGGGGACAGGGAATTCACCCCTCCACTTT.

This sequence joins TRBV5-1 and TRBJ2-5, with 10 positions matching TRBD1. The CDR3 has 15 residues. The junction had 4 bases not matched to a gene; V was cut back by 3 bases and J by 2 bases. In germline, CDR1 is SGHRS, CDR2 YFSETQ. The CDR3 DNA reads TGCGCCAGCAGCTCCTTGGACAGGGGGCAAGAGACCCAGTACTTC. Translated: CASSSLDRGQETQYF.

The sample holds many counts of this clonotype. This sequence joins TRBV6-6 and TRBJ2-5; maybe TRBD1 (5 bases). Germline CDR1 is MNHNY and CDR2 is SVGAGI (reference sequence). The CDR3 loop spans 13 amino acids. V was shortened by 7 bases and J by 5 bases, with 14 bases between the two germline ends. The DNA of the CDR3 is TGTGCCAGCAATCCCAGGGCGAGGGAGACCCAGTACTTC. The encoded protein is CASNPRARETQYF.

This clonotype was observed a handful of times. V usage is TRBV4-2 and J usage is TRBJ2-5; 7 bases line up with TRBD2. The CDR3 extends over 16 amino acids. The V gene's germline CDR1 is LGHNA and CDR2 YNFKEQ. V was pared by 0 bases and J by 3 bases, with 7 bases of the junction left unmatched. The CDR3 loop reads CASSQDRSGAKETQYF. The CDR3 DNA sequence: TGTGCCAGCAGCCAAGATCGGAGCGGGGCTAAAGAGACCCAGTACTTC.

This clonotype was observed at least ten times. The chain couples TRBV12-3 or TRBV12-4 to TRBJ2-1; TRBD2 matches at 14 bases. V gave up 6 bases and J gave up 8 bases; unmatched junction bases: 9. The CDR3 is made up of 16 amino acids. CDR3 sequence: CASSYGTSGGGYEQFF. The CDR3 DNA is TGTGCCAGCAGCTATGGGACTAGCGGGGGAGGGTATGAGCAGTTCTTC.

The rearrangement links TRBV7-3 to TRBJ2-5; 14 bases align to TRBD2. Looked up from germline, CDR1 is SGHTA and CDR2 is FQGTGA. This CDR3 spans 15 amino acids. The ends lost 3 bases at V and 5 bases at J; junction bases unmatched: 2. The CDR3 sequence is CASSLGLAGVETQYF. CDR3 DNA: TGTGCCAGCAGCTTGGGACTAGCGGGAGTTGAGACCCAGTACTTC.

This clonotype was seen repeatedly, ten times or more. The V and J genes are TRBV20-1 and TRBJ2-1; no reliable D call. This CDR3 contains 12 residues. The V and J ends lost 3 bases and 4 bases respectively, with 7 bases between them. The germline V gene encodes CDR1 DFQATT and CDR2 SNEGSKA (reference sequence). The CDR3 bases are TGCAGTGCTAGCGGGCCGTACAATGAGCAGTTCTTC. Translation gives CSASGPYNEQFF.

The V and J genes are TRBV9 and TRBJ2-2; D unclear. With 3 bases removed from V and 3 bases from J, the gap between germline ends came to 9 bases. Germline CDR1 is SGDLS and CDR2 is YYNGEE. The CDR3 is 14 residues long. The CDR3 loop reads CASSAHSYTGELFF. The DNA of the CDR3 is TGTGCCAGCAGCGCCCACAGCTACACCGGGGAGCTGTTTTTT.

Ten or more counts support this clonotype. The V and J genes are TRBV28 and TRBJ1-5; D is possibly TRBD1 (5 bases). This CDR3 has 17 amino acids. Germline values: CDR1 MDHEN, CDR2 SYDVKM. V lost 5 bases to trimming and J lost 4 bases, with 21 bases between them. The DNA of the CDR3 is TGTGCCAGCAGTAAGTCCATAAGGGTGGAGGGGAATCAGCCCCAGCATTTT. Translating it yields CASSKSIRVEGNQPQHF.